This TCR beta chain derives from a study of brain T cells in children with intractable seizures. Study findings and constraints: Absence of clones before surgery may stem from lower sequencing depth.

CDR1 is SGHTA, CDR2 FQGTGA, per germline. J gave up 8 bases and V 2 bases, and 10 bases lay outside the gene matches. The CDR3 extends over 17 amino acids. Clones were read by immunoSEQ multiplex PCR, and TCRdb kept only the in-frame ones, dropping some. This table has some 76,000 clones, 90% to 95% appearing once. This clone has just a few counts. What it recognizes is unknown. Sequencing was limited to surgery cases with top T cell transcript signatures in brain tissue. Before surgery, patients took at least one anti-epileptic drug. The J gene is TRBJ1-6, the V gene TRBV7-3; TRBD1 agrees at 9 bases. Sample: peripheral blood, taken at surgery. This clonotype originated in a boy younger than two with tuberous sclerosis and intractable seizures. CDR3 protein: CASSLYGAGQGDSPLHF. DNA for the CDR3: TGTGCCAGCAGCTTATACGGAGCGGGACAGGGCGATTCACCCCTCCACTTT.